This entry describes one TCR beta chain. As yet, its antigen is unknown. This record comes from a study of cytomegalovirus exposure and HLA in healthy donors. In germline, CDR1 is LGHNA, CDR2 YSLEER. Trimming removed 1 base from V and 5 bases from J; junction bases left unmatched: 9. This CDR3 comprises 17 residues. The primer mix had 60 Vbeta and 13 Jbeta primers. The data were produced by immunoSEQ multiplex PCR, yet TCRdb's version contains in-frame clones alone and is incomplete. The top ten clones hold roughly 4.2% of a sample with about 130,000 clones, roughly 80% of them seen once. Regarding the study as a whole: In a later analysis, CMV-associated beta chains were mostly HLA-associated, it appeared.

This receptor was obtained from a woman aged 40 to 50 in good health and CMV-seronegative. Material: PBMCs. This chain joins TRBV4-3 and TRBJ2-5; 11 bases are shared with TRBD2. This CDR3 reads CASSQGGRIAGGETQYF. DNA for the CDR3: TGCGCCAGCAGCCAAGGGGGACGGATAGCGGGAGGGGAGACCCAGTACTTC.